This passage covers 8 T cell receptor beta chains from one sample sequenced in a study of identical twins. TCRdb re-called the 5' RACE reads with MiXCR, one entry per CDR3 protein. The data contain about 210,000 distinct CDR3 sequences, approximately 9% of them singletons. The sequenced material came from memory (CD45RO+) T cells sorted from blood. The receptors come from a woman aged 18-30 years in good health.

V usage is TRBV20-1 and J usage is TRBJ2-2, with 7 positions matching TRBD1. CDR1 DFQATT and CDR2 SNEGSKA come from the germline V gene (reference sequence). The V and J ends lost 1 base and 2 bases, in that order; junction bases with no gene match: 4. The CDR3 spans 15 residues. The DNA for the CDR3 is TGCAGTGCTAGAGCCCCAGGGGGTAACACCGGGGAGCTGTTTTTT. Amino acid sequence: CSARAPGGNTGELFF.

This clonotype occurred many times. The chain links TRBV29-1 to TRBJ2-5; D not certain. Trimming removed 3 bases at V and 3 bases at J, with 5 bases between. The CDR3 contains 11 residues. Germline CDR1 and CDR2: SQVTM and ANQGSEA. CDR3 sequence: CSVDREETQYF. CDR3 DNA: TGCAGCGTTGACCGGGAAGAGACCCAGTACTTC.

This clonotype was seen at least ten times. The chain is built from TRBV29-1 and TRBJ2-3; 9 nucleotides match TRBD2. Germline loops: CDR1 SQVTM, CDR2 ANQGSEA. V lost 6 bases and J lost 4; bases outside the gene matches: 2. This CDR3 has 12 residues. DNA of the CDR3: TGCAGCGTGCGACTAGCGGCAGATACGCAGTATTTT. Its protein is CSVRLAADTQYF.

This clonotype was counted at least ten times. A junction boundary mismatches the germline segment, possibly from a read error. The chain links TRBV12-3 or TRBV12-4 to TRBJ2-1, with 13 nucleotides matching TRBD2. The CDR3 covers 13 residues. CDR3 region: CASILTSGGPAVF. CDR3 bases: TGTGCCAGCATCCTGACTAGCGGGGGGCCCGCGGTCTTC.

This clonotype was seen only a few times. The CDR3 spells CASSRGWGGPSLNEQFF. The CDR3 DNA reads TGTGCCAGCAGCCGGGGCTGGGGGGGCCCCTCCCTCAATGAGCAGTTCTTC. The genes are TRBV3-1 and TRBJ2-1, with a weak D call TRBD2 (7 bases). With 4 bases removed from V and 6 bases from J, the gap between germline ends came to 22 bases. The CDR3 is 17 amino acids. The germline CDR1 and CDR2 sequences are LGHDT and YNNKEL (reference sequence).

The chain uses TRBV20-1 and TRBJ1-2; weak D call: TRBD1 (5 bases). Per the germline V gene, CDR1 is DFQATT and CDR2 is SNEGSKA (reference sequence). The CDR3 spans 13 residues. Deletions cut 6 bases from V and 10 bases from J, with 21 bases between. CDR3 in amino acids: CSAIERGAQTYTF. In DNA, the CDR3 is TGCAGTGCCATCGAAAGAGGGGCCCAAACCTACACCTTC.

This chain uses TRBV7-8 with TRBJ2-5, with D possibly TRBD1 on 5 matching bases. There are 12 residues in the CDR3. Germline CDR1 reads SGHVS; CDR2 reads FQNEAQ. Deletions cut 8 bases from V and 4 bases from J, with 11 bases between. DNA for the CDR3: TGTGCCAGCTTCAGGGCTGCAGAGACCCAGTACTTC. It yields the protein CASFRAAETQYF.

This clonotype has a handful of counts. The V gene is TRBV12-3 or TRBV12-4, the J gene TRBJ1-6; no clear D gene. This CDR3 spans 13 amino acids. V gave up 6 bases and J gave up 3 bases, with 6 bases separating them. The CDR3 DNA reads as TGTGCCAGCAGCCGGGACTATAATTCACCCCTCCACTTT. It translates to CASSRDYNSPLHF.